This T cell receptor beta chain was sequenced in a study of CD8 T cells in Susac syndrome. Sequencing of TCR beta covered CD8+ and CD4+ T cells obtained from blood. The RNA, about 0.45 to 1 ug, was put through reverse transcription using random hexamers. Amplification of TCR beta CDR3 was carried out by immunoSEQ multiplex PCR, which covered 54 Vbeta and 13 Jbeta segments. TCRdb re-called the immunoSEQ multiplex PCR reads with MiXCR, one entry per CDR3 protein. The sample includes about 300,000 distinct CDR3 sequences, about 91% of them seen just once. Sequenced input: CD8+ T cells from PBMCs. The sequence was collected from a human donor with multiple sclerosis.

CDR3 protein: CASSRGLAGGWSYEQYF. DNA for the CDR3: TGTGCCAGCAGCCGGGGACTAGCGGGGGGGTGGTCCTACGAGCAGTACTTC. The chain carries TRBV7-9 and TRBJ2-7, with 16 bases lining up with TRBD2. The germline CDR1 and CDR2 sequences are SEHNR and FQNEAQ (reference sequence). Trimming at V came to 5 bases and at J to 1 base, leaving 5 bases not matched to a gene. The CDR3 is 17 amino acids.